The 15 T cell receptor beta chains in this list originate from one sample, sequenced in a study of early T cells in non-severe SARS-CoV-2 infection. TCRdb re-called the 5' RACE reads through MiXCR, storing one row per CDR3 protein. The table lists tens of thousands of distinct CDR3 sequences, 10% to 15% of them singletons. Sequencing was done on a sample of whole blood. Receptors originate from an adult who was a healthcare worker with PCR-confirmed SARS-CoV-2 infection or an uninfected control (not recorded which).

The chain links TRBV2 to TRBJ1-5, with TRBD1 matching 10 bases. The J segment lost 5 bases and the V segment lost 6 bases, leaving 7 bases of the junction unmatched. The CDR3 has 15 amino acids. Germline CDR1 reads SNHLY; CDR2 reads FYNNEI. The CDR3 nucleotides are TGTGCCAGCAGAGCCGGGACAGGGGAGTATCAGCCCCAGCATTTT. Protein: CASRAGTGEYQPQHF. Combining the CDR3 with reference TRBV2 and TRBJ1-5 gives the whole variable domain EPEVTQTPSHQVTQMGQEVILRCVPISNHLYFYWYRQILGQKVEFLVSFYNNEISEKSEIFDDQFSVERPDGSNFTLKIRSTKLEDSAMYFCASRAGTGEYQPQHFGDGTRLSIL.

This clonotype has a count of ten or more. The chain couples TRBV12-3 or TRBV12-4 to TRBJ2-2; maybe TRBD1 (6 bases). Trimming took 7 bases from V and 5 from J, leaving 11 bases between them. There are 13 residues in the CDR3. This CDR3 is CASTRGGTGELFF. The CDR3 nucleotides read TGTGCCAGCACCCGAGGGGGAACCGGGGAGCTGTTTTTT.

This clonotype turned up a few times. The chain joins TRBV20-1 to TRBJ2-1; perhaps TRBD2 as D (5 bases). This CDR3 contains 15 residues. In germline, CDR1 is DFQATT, CDR2 SNEGSKA (reference sequence). Trimming took off 3 bases at V and 6 bases at J, with 18 bases between the two ends. CDR3 sequence reads: CSASPYLLAFNEQFF. The CDR3 DNA follows: TGCAGTGCTAGCCCCTATCTTCTAGCTTTCAATGAGCAGTTCTTC.

This clonotype was counted between two and nine times. The chain couples TRBV29-1 to TRBJ2-2; 9 bases fit TRBD1. CDR1 and CDR2 (germline): SQVTM, ANQGSEA. With 3 bases clipped from V and 6 bases from J, the junction kept 2 bases outside the gene matches. The CDR3 sequence is 13 residues long. Here the CDR3 DNA reads TGCAGCGTTGAGGGACAGGGTTCCGGGGAGCTGTTTTTT. Amino acids: CSVEGQGSGELFF.

This clonotype was observed at least ten times. The rearrangement uses TRBV4-1 and TRBJ2-7; D is undetermined. V lost 0 bases and J 3 bases, leaving 9 bases between the germline ends. The CDR3 spans 14 residues. Germline lookup yields CDR1 MGHRA and CDR2 YSYEKL. The CDR3 sequence: CASSQEQSDYEQYF. In nucleotides, the CDR3 is TGCGCCAGCAGCCAAGAGCAGTCGGACTACGAGCAGTACTTC.

This clonotype has a count of ten or more. J is TRBJ1-2 and V is TRBV19; the match to TRBD1 covers 7 bases. The V gene's germline CDR1 is LNHDA and CDR2 SQIVND (reference sequence). V lost 5 bases, J lost 2 bases, and 8 bases stayed unmatched. The CDR3 covers 15 residues. The CDR3 region is CASSPRDRPNYGYTF. The CDR3 nucleotides read TGTGCCAGTAGTCCTAGGGACAGACCAAACTATGGCTACACCTTC.

The chain combines TRBV5-1 with TRBJ2-7; D gene uncertain. Trimming took off 2 bases at V and 3 bases at J, with 9 bases between the two ends. The length of the CDR3 is 13 residues. The germline CDR1 and CDR2 sequences are SGHRS and YFSETQ. The CDR3 sequence: CASSFEINYEQYF. The CDR3 coding sequence is TGCGCCAGCAGCTTTGAGATTAACTACGAGCAGTACTTC. Variable domain in full (rest from reference TRBV5-1 and TRBJ2-7): KAGVTQTPRYLIKTRGQQVTLSCSPISGHRSVSWYQQTPGQGLQFLFEYFSETQRNKGNFPGRFSGRQFSNSRSEMNVSTLELGDSALYLCASSFEINYEQYFGPGTRLTVT.

A few counts support this clonotype. This sequence joins TRBV10-3 and TRBJ1-2; 10 nucleotides line up with TRBD1. V gave up 6 bases and J gave up 8 bases; unmatched junction bases: 6. This CDR3 has 13 amino acids. Germline V gene sequence: CDR1 ENHRY, CDR2 SYGVKD. The CDR3 region is CAISVGQGKGYTF. The DNA of the CDR3 is TGTGCCATCAGCGTGGGACAGGGGAAAGGCTACACCTTC.

In its sample, this clonotype was seen many times. The rearrangement links TRBV2 to TRBJ2-4, with D perhaps matching TRBD1 (5 bases). V was pared by 4 bases and J by 3 bases, with 13 bases between. This CDR3 has 15 residues. Germline CDR1 reads SNHLY; CDR2 reads FYNNEI. CDR3: CASSALQGDKNIQYF. CDR3 sequence (DNA): TGTGCCAGCAGTGCGCTCCAAGGGGACAAAAACATTCAGTACTTC.

This clonotype was detected only a few times. The chain couples TRBV29-1 to TRBJ2-7, with a tentative D call TRBD2 (5 bases). The germline CDR1 and CDR2 sequences are SQVTM and ANQGSEA. The CDR3 runs 11 residues. V was trimmed by 5 bases and J by 4 bases, leaving 9 bases between them. CDR3 sequence (DNA): TGCAGCGTTTATGAGGGTTACGAGCAGTACTTC. It is translated as CSVYEGYEQYF.

V gene TRBV20-1 combines with J gene TRBJ2-3; tentative D call: TRBD2 (6 bases). Trimming removed 3 bases at V and 2 bases at J, with 12 bases between. CDR3 length: 14 amino acids. The germline CDR1 and CDR2 sequences are DFQATT and SNEGSKA (reference sequence). CDR3 DNA sequence: TGCAGTGCTAGCTGGGACTTCCCCACAGATACGCAGTATTTT. It specifies CSASWDFPTDTQYF.

The chain couples TRBV2 to TRBJ1-1; D gene ambiguous. CDR3 length: 12 amino acids. Between the trimmed V and J ends, which lost 6 bases and 4 bases, there was a span of 9 bases. Germline CDR1 and CDR2: SNHLY and FYNNEI. The CDR3: CASREGSTEAFF. The CDR3 bases are TGTGCCAGCAGGGAGGGAAGCACTGAAGCTTTCTTT.

J is TRBJ2-7 and V is TRBV2; D not certain. The CDR3 is 12 residues long. Looked up from germline, CDR1 is SNHLY and CDR2 is FYNNEI. Trimming shortened V by 3 bases and J by 4 bases, and 7 bases separated the two germline ends. The CDR3 here is CASSDQAYEQYF. The DNA for the CDR3 is TGTGCCAGCAGTGATCAGGCTTACGAGCAGTACTTC.

This clonotype was seen once. A read error may be the cause here, since a much bigger clone is one base away. The rearrangement links TRBV29-1 to TRBJ2-7; D is possibly TRBD1 (7 bases). Germline CDR1 is SQVTM and CDR2 is ANQGSEA. There are 13 residues in the CDR3. CDR3 nucleotides: TGCGGCGTGCGCGGGACAGTCTCCTACGAGCAGTACTTC. Translated, it gives CGVRGTVSYEQYF.

This clonotype was picked up many times. V and J are TRBV12-5 and TRBJ2-1; D unresolved. The CDR3 covers 12 residues. V was shortened by 7 bases and J by 8 bases, with 12 bases between the two germline ends. CDR1 and CDR2 (germline): LGHNT, FRNRAP. The CDR3 bases are TGTGCTAGTGCGCTAGGGTGGGATGAGCAGTTCTTC. This sequence encodes CASALGWDEQFF.